The clone carrying this TCR beta chain was seen ten or more times. As yet, its antigen is unknown. These data come from a study of identical twins. Study findings and constraints: Sequences that were beta out-of-frame showed weaker excess twin sharing. Its conclusions, products of cross-sectional statistical analysis, did not come from following the same donors.

CDR1 and CDR2 (germline): MDHEN, SYDVKM. The V end lost 7 bases, the J end lost 1 base, and 15 bases lay between the germline ends. The CDR3 spans 15 residues. One entry per CDR3 protein results from TCRdb running MiXCR on the 5' RACE reads. The sample lists hundreds of thousands of distinct CDR3 sequences, 9% to 15% occurring once. The same sample was also used in a study of yellow fever vaccine responses in identical twins. From that paper: Reports say the vaccine T cell response in twins looked partly convergent and partly personalized.

This clonotype was obtained from a woman younger than 35 in good health. Sequencing input: PBMCs. This rearrangement joins TRBV28 to TRBJ2-3; the D gene could be TRBD1 or TRBD2 (6 bases each). The CDR3 nucleotides read TGTGCCAGCATGCCCAGGGGCGGGGGCACAGATACGCAGTATTTT. Translating it yields CASMPRGGGTDTQYF.